The clone carrying this T cell receptor beta chain has more than one count but fewer than ten. What it binds is unknown. TCRdb analysed the 5' RACE reads with MiXCR anew, one entry per CDR3 protein. This sample has 690,000 or so distinct CDR3 sequences, with approximately 6.1% found just once. This CDR3 is 19 amino acids long. Trimming removed 2 bases from V and 4 bases from J, with 24 bases in between. CDR1 SGHTA and CDR2 FQGTGA come from the germline V gene. The data are from a study of identical twins. Study-wide points: Among out-of-frame alpha sequences shared by twins, low generation probability occurred in excess.

The chain joins TRBV7-3 to TRBJ2-1; D perhaps matches TRBD2 (8 bases). This receptor was taken from a man between 18 and 29 years old in good health. Sequenced material: naive T cells sorted from blood. The CDR3 sequence is CASSLATGDTGTRYNEQFF. The CDR3 nucleotides are TGTGCCAGCAGCTTAGCCACAGGGGATACCGGGACTAGATACAATGAGCAGTTCTTC.